Sequencing of this T cell receptor beta chain was carried out in a study of blood T cell repertoires in COVID-19. Study in general: The United States, Italy and Spain supplied acute and convalescent COVID-19 samples. From T cells, B-cell-depleted T cells, or PBMCs came the material, which was cDNA or gDNA.

On this clone itself: One end of the junction varies from germline; a read error may be responsible.

Authors' processing steps: For nucleated cells, counts were estimated from reference gene primer amplification. Only in-frame clones appear in the TCRdb table, and some are missing; sequencing was by immunoSEQ multiplex PCR. The V and J calls and clone size were taken over from that table, and D and trimming were inferred from the DNA. Here the sample spans almost 300,000 clones, about 87% being singletons. The CDR3 covers 13 residues. CDR1 and CDR2 from the germline V gene are LNHDA and SQIVND (reference sequence). The J gene is TRBJ2-5, the V gene TRBV19; 7 positions match TRBD2. The sequenced material came from peripheral blood. The clonotype was recovered from a man in his 70s with acute or convalescent COVID-19. CDR3 sequence reads: CASTPGRNSNQHF. In nucleotides, the CDR3 is TGTGCCAGTACCCCCGGGAGGAACTCTAACCAGCACTTC.